This T cell receptor (beta chain) was found in a study of OX40 agonist ivuxolimab in advanced cancers. The wider study: Patients in the trial were receiving intravenous ivuxolimab every 2 weeks, at doses of 0.01 to 10 mg/kg. Patients with prior anti-PD-1, anti-PD-L1 or anti-CTLA-4 therapy were eligible; approximately 37% had some. Broader study findings: Compared with CD4+, CD8+ T cells on average had more expanded clones. Among the lowest levels of clonal expansion were found in partial responders at 0.1-3.0 mg/kg.

This clone was recorded once. Its antigen is not identified. Sequencing was performed with immunoSEQ multiplex PCR; in TCRdb, only in-frame clones are kept and a portion is missing. The sample carries over 55,000 clones, 65% to 90% recorded once. Germline CDR1 is SGHVS and CDR2 is FNYEAQ. The V and J ends lost 4 bases and 3 bases respectively, with 13 bases between them. The CDR3 sequence is 15 residues long. The TCR was taken from an adult with an advanced solid tumor such as melanoma, head and neck, liver or kidney cancer. The chain links TRBV7-6 to TRBJ1-3; the D is unclear. The material was CD4+ or CD8+ T cells sorted from blood, obtained in a trial of the OX40 agonist ivuxolimab. The CDR3 DNA follows: TGTGCCAGCAGCTCTGATCAGCCCTTTGGAAACACCATATATTTT. Translated, it gives CASSSDQPFGNTIYF.